A single sample gave rise to the 26 T cell receptor beta chains below, sequenced in a study of T cell responses to AZD1222 COVID-19 vaccine. Assay: immunoSEQ multiplex PCR; the TCRdb copy retains only in-frame clones and omits some. The repertoire includes about 100,000 clones, 92% of them detected once, and over 7% sits in the top ten. This specimen was peripheral blood, taken 28 days after the second AZD1222 dose. These receptors all come from an adult who received the AZD1222 COVID-19 vaccine.

This chain links TRBV4-1 with TRBJ1-2, with a tentative D call TRBD1 (5 bases). The germline CDR1 and CDR2 sequences are MGHRA and YSYEKL. The V and J ends lost 2 bases and 5 bases respectively, with 15 bases between them. The CDR3 has 15 residues. The CDR3 DNA sequence: TGCGCCAGCAGCCAAACTGCCGGGACGGGGTATGGCTACACCTTC. It codes for CASSQTAGTGYGYTF.

This chain uses TRBV28 with TRBJ2-7; D is possibly TRBD1 (5 bases). Per germline, CDR1 MDHEN and CDR2 SYDVKM. The CDR3 extends over 15 amino acids. Trimming removed 4 bases at V and 5 bases at J, with 18 bases between. The CDR3 nucleotides are TGTGCCAGCAGTTCCGGCAGGGAATTAAGGAACGAGCAGTACTTC. This gives the protein CASSSGRELRNEQYF.

This rearrangement joins TRBV2 to TRBJ1-2; no clear D. The CDR3 extends over 15 amino acids. The V gene's germline CDR1 is SNHLY and CDR2 FYNNEI. V was cut by 8 bases and J by 3 bases, with 19 bases left in between. The CDR3 loop reads CASPPRRAPDYGYTF. CDR3 nucleotides: TGTGCCAGCCCTCCCCGACGGGCCCCGGACTATGGCTACACCTTC. Combining the CDR3 with reference TRBV2 and TRBJ1-2 gives the whole variable domain EPEVTQTPSHQVTQMGQEVILRCVPISNHLYFYWYRQILGQKVEFLVSFYNNEISEKSEIFDDQFSVERPDGSNFTLKIRSTKLEDSAMYFCASPPRRAPDYGYTFGSGTRLTVV.

This chain connects TRBV24-1 to TRBJ2-5; weak D call: TRBD2 (7 bases). The CDR3 is 15 amino acids. Looked up from germline, CDR1 is KGHDR and CDR2 is SFDVKD. Deletions cut 4 bases from V and 4 bases from J, with 15 bases between. The CDR3 sequence: CATSEPRGGGETQYF. In DNA, the CDR3 is TGTGCCACCAGTGAGCCCAGGGGAGGGGGAGAGACCCAGTACTTC.

The V and J genes are TRBV12-3 or TRBV12-4 and TRBJ2-1, with D perhaps matching TRBD2 (6 bases). V lost 6 bases, J lost 8 bases, and 8 bases lay in between. The CDR3 length is 11 residues. CDR3 DNA: TGTGCCAGCAGCCTAGCGTATGAGCAGTTCTTC. Translated: CASSLAYEQFF.

The chain joins TRBV10-3 to TRBJ2-4; 9 nucleotides line up with TRBD1. There are 15 residues in the CDR3. From germline, CDR1 is ENHRY and CDR2 SYGVKD. The ends lost 3 bases at V and 7 bases at J; junction bases unmatched: 7. The CDR3 DNA sequence: TGTGCCATCAGTGATGGCGCACAGGGGGCGAACATTCAGTACTTC. It specifies CAISDGAQGANIQYF.

The chain has TRBV19 and TRBJ2-3, with a tentative D call TRBD2 (5 bases). The CDR3 runs 15 residues. The germline V gene has CDR1 LNHDA and CDR2 SQIVND (reference sequence). Trimming stripped 8 bases from V and 5 bases from J, with 20 bases between. CDR3 sequence reads: CASRGFGSEEDTQYF. CDR3 nucleotide sequence: TGTGCCAGTCGGGGATTCGGCAGCGAGGAAGATACGCAGTATTTT. Together with reference TRBV19 and TRBJ2-3, the CDR3 gives the full variable domain: DGGITQSPKYLFRKEGQNVTLSCEQNLNHDAMYWYRQDPGQGLRLIYYSQIVNDFQKGDIAEGYSVSREKKESFPLTVTSAQKNPTAFYLCASRGFGSEEDTQYFGPGTRLTVL.

The chain is built from TRBV9 and TRBJ2-7, with TRBD2 matching over 12 bases. Germline-derived CDR1 and CDR2 are SGDLS and YYNGEE. V trimming: 3 bases; J trimming: 1 base; junction bases outside the gene matches: 14. The CDR3 length is 19 residues. The DNA for the CDR3 is TGTGCCAGCAGCGATCCCTCACTAGCGGGAGGACCTTCGTCCTACGAGCAGTACTTC. Protein sequence: CASSDPSLAGGPSSYEQYF.

Here the CDR3 DNA reads TGCAGCGTTGTGAATTCCTCAGGCGTTTCCTACAATGAGCAGTTCTTC. Its translation: CSVVNSSGVSYNEQFF. The chain uses TRBV29-1 and TRBJ2-1; D unresolved. This CDR3 has 16 amino acids. The germline gives CDR1 SQVTM, CDR2 ANQGSEA. Trimming removed 4 bases at V and 1 base at J, with 17 bases between.

This chain uses TRBV5-1 with TRBJ2-5; D may match TRBD1 or TRBD2 (5 bases each). V lost 0 bases and J 1 base, leaving 13 bases between the germline ends. CDR1 is SGHRS, CDR2 YFSETQ, per germline. CDR3 size: 16 residues. The DNA of the CDR3 is TGCGCCAGCAGCTTGGGTAGCTCGGGACGCCAAGAGACCCAGTACTTC. Translating it yields CASSLGSSGRQETQYF.

This clone was seen just once. The chain carries TRBV7-9 and TRBJ1-6, with 8 bases that match TRBD1. This CDR3 is built from 16 residues. With 3 bases clipped from V and 6 bases from J, the junction kept 7 bases outside the gene matches. Looked up from germline, CDR1 is SEHNR and CDR2 is FQNEAQ (reference sequence). DNA of the CDR3: TGTGCCAGCAGCTTTCGGACAGGGTCAATTAATTCACCCCTCCACTTT. Amino acid sequence: CASSFRTGSINSPLHF. Supplemented by reference TRBV7-9 and TRBJ1-6, the full variable domain reads DTGVSQNPRHKITKRGQNVTFRCDPISEHNRLYWYRQTLGQGPEFLTYFQNEAQLEKSRLLSDRFSAERPKGSFSTLEIQRTEQGDSAMYLCASSFRTGSINSPLHFGNGTRLTVT.

The chain employs TRBV30 and TRBJ1-1; D ambiguous. The CDR3 spans 17 residues. CDR1 is GTSNPN and CDR2 is SVGIG in the germline V gene (reference sequence). Trimming removed 0 bases at V and 3 bases at J, with 20 bases between. This CDR3 reads CAWSVLFGPVGDTEAFF. CDR3 in DNA: TGTGCCTGGAGTGTATTGTTCGGGCCGGTCGGGGACACTGAAGCTTTCTTT.

V gene TRBV5-5 combines with J gene TRBJ2-7; D perhaps matches TRBD1 (7 bases). Trimming stripped 4 bases from V and 2 bases from J, with 19 bases between. Germline V gene lookup returns CDR1 SGHKS and CDR2 YYEKEE (reference sequence). CDR3 size: 16 residues. Here the CDR3 DNA reads TGTGCCAGCAGCCCGTTACGACAGGGAGGAACCTACGAGCAGTACTTC. This translates into CASSPLRQGGTYEQYF. Combining the CDR3 with reference TRBV5-5 and TRBJ2-7 gives the whole variable domain DAGVTQSPTHLIKTRGQQVTLRCSPISGHKSVSWYQQVLGQGPQFIFQYYEKEERGRGNFPDRFSARQFPNYSSELNVNALLLGDSALYLCASSPLRQGGTYEQYFGPGTRLTVT.

This chain joins TRBV7-2 and TRBJ1-5; TRBD1 aligns across 7 bases. Germline assignment: CDR1 SGHTA and CDR2 FQGNSA. CDR3 length: 13 residues. V was clipped by 3 bases and J by 7 bases; unmatched bases: 3. The CDR3 here is CASSLTGYQPQHF. The CDR3 DNA reads TGTGCCAGCAGCTTGACAGGGTACCAGCCCCAGCATTTT.

This clone was counted once. This chain links TRBV19 with TRBJ1-2; 9 positions match TRBD1. CDR1 LNHDA and CDR2 SQIVND come from the germline V gene (reference sequence). J lost 8 bases, V lost 5 bases, and 12 bases had no gene match. This CDR3 has 15 residues. The CDR3 DNA follows: TGTGCCAGTAGTGGGGGCCGACAGGGGGTCTACGGCTACACCTTC. It specifies CASSGGRQGVYGYTF.

The V and J genes are TRBV19 and TRBJ1-2; a possible D gene is TRBD1 (5 bases). The CDR3 extends over 12 amino acids. V lost 3 bases to trimming and J lost 6 bases, with 8 bases between them. Looked up from germline, CDR1 is LNHDA and CDR2 is SQIVND (reference sequence). The CDR3 DNA is TGTGCCAGTAGTATCCAGGGAGATGGCTACACCTTC. This sequence encodes CASSIQGDGYTF.

This rearrangement joins TRBV27 to TRBJ1-1; possibly TRBD1 for D (5 bases). V gave up 5 bases and J gave up 0 bases, with 16 bases separating them. CDR1 is MNHEY, CDR2 SMNVEV, per germline (reference sequence). The CDR3 loop spans 16 amino acids. This CDR3 reads CASSTSTGALNTEAFF. The CDR3 DNA is TGTGCCAGCAGTACCAGTACCGGGGCCCTGAACACTGAAGCTTTCTTT.

The chain is built from TRBV19 and TRBJ2-6; D remains unclear. The germline CDR1 and CDR2 sequences are LNHDA and SQIVND (reference sequence). V gave up 0 bases and J gave up 0 bases, with 9 bases separating them. The CDR3 totals 17 residues. CDR3 protein: CASSIDVHSSGANVLTF. The DNA for the CDR3 is TGTGCCAGTAGTATAGATGTTCACAGCTCTGGGGCCAACGTCCTGACTTTC.

The chain carries TRBV4-2 and TRBJ2-1; 10 bases line up with TRBD2. Germline V gene sequence: CDR1 LGHNA, CDR2 YNFKEQ. J gave up 8 bases and V 6 bases, and 10 bases lay outside the gene matches. The CDR3 contains 15 residues. The CDR3 loop is CASREELAGLYEQFF. The CDR3 bases are TGTGCCAGCAGAGAGGAACTAGCGGGGCTTTATGAGCAGTTCTTC.

The DNA of the CDR3 is TGCGCCAGCAGCTTGGACGTCGGGCTTCAAGAGACCCAGTACTTC. Translating it yields CASSLDVGLQETQYF. The rearrangement uses TRBV5-1 and TRBJ2-5; D ambiguous. The germline CDR1 and CDR2 sequences are SGHRS and YFSETQ. The CDR3 is made up of 15 amino acids. V was cut by 0 bases and J by 2 bases, with 11 bases left in between.

The genes are TRBV5-1 and TRBJ2-1; 7 bases match TRBD2. Germline lookup yields CDR1 SGHRS and CDR2 YFSETQ. This CDR3 comprises 16 residues. J was trimmed by 9 bases and V by 3 bases; bases with no gene match: 15. The CDR3: CASSSISGGSTGEQFF. The CDR3 DNA reads as TGCGCCAGCAGCTCTATTTCGGGAGGCAGTACGGGTGAGCAGTTCTTC.

The chain recombines TRBV29-1 with TRBJ2-1; D possibly corresponds to TRBD2 (5 bases). From germline, CDR1 is SQVTM and CDR2 ANQGSEA. The CDR3 is made up of 12 amino acids. The V and J ends lost 3 bases and 11 bases respectively, with 14 bases between them. CDR3 in DNA: TGCAGCGTTGATAAGGGCCCCGGGAAGCAGTTCTTC. Its translation: CSVDKGPGKQFF.

J is TRBJ1-1 and V is TRBV6-5; D may be TRBD1 (5 bases). V shed 2 bases and J shed 4 bases, with 8 bases lying between them. Germline loops: CDR1 MNHEY, CDR2 SVGAGI. The CDR3 extends over 13 amino acids. This chain's CDR3 is CASSYVGGTEAFF. CDR3 bases: TGTGCCAGCAGTTACGTCGGGGGCACTGAAGCTTTCTTT.

The chain recombines TRBV2 with TRBJ2-7, with D unresolved. Germline assignment: CDR1 SNHLY and CDR2 FYNNEI. With 10 bases removed from V and 4 bases from J, the gap between germline ends came to 11 bases. This CDR3 has 11 residues. In DNA form, the CDR3 reads TGTGCCACCACACTCGGGTACGAGCAGTACTTC. Its translation is CATTLGYEQYF.

This clone was detected once. Here the CDR3 reads CASSYRPSSAVGELFF. CDR3 sequence (DNA): TGTGCCAGCAGTTACCGGCCCTCTAGTGCCGTCGGGGAGCTGTTTTTT. This chain joins TRBV6-5 and TRBJ2-2; D is uncertain. The CDR3 runs to 16 residues. The germline V gene has CDR1 MNHEY and CDR2 SVGAGI. The V and J ends lost 2 bases and 7 bases respectively, with 17 bases between them.

V gene TRBV24-1 combines with J gene TRBJ2-3; D unresolved. CDR1 and CDR2 (germline): KGHDR, SFDVKD. This CDR3 spans 16 amino acids. The V end was cut by 3 bases, the J end by 4 bases, with 16 bases between. CDR3 in DNA: TGTGCCACCAGTGATGGGCCGGCCCCGGGCCCAGATACGCAGTATTTT. Translating gives CATSDGPAPGPDTQYF.